A single sample is the source of the 21 T cell receptor beta chains below, sequenced in a study of T-cell memory formation after mild COVID-19. Via MiXCR, TCRdb re-called the 5' RACE reads, giving one row per CDR3 protein. The sample includes some 450,000 distinct CDR3 sequences, 15% to 25% of them seen just once. Sequencing used PBMCs or a T cell subset sorted from them (not recorded which). The receptors here all came from an adult woman who had mild COVID-19 (a few samples of this study predate the infection). Cell type and time point are not known.

V gene TRBV5-8 combines with J gene TRBJ2-7, with a tentative D call TRBD1 (6 bases). Per germline, CDR1 SGHTS and CDR2 YDEGEE. The germline V and J ends were trimmed by 4 bases and 3 bases, with 14 bases remaining between them. The CDR3 sequence is 14 residues long. The CDR3 DNA is TGTGCCAGCAGCCCCCGGACAGCCCACTACGAGCAGTACTTC. As protein: CASSPRTAHYEQYF.

A word on this clonotype: A much more abundant neighbour one base away suggests this may be a read error. This chain connects TRBV12-3 or TRBV12-4 to TRBJ2-7; D might be TRBD2 (6 bases). CDR3 length equals 12 residues. Trimming took 3 bases from V and 6 from J, leaving 9 bases between them. This CDR3 is CASSFGGREQYF. CDR3 nucleotides: TGTGCCAGCAGTTTCGGAGGGCGCGAGCAGTACTTC.

This sequence joins TRBV9 and TRBJ2-1; no firm D call. The CDR3 is 13 residues long. Germline CDR1 reads SGDLS; CDR2 reads YYNGEE. V was clipped by 3 bases and J by 3 bases, with 7 bases between them. CDR3 residues: CASSGAVYNEQFF. The DNA for the CDR3 is TGTGCCAGCAGCGGGGCGGTCTACAATGAGCAGTTCTTC.

This clonotype appeared many times. V and J are TRBV7-8 and TRBJ1-2; D is ambiguous. Germline loops: CDR1 SGHVS, CDR2 FQNEAQ. The length of the CDR3 is 12 residues. Trimming removed 8 bases from V and 3 bases from J, with 10 bases in between. The CDR3 coding sequence is TGTGCCAGCTCACAGCCTGACTATGGCTACACCTTC. The encoded protein is CASSQPDYGYTF.

V and J are TRBV19 and TRBJ1-5; D uncertain. Trimming took 2 bases from V and 4 from J, leaving 12 bases between them. Germline V lookup: CDR1 LNHDA, CDR2 SQIVND (reference sequence). CDR3 length: 15 amino acids. Here the CDR3 reads CASSIQDLPNQPQHF. CDR3 coding DNA: TGTGCCAGTAGTATACAGGACCTACCGAATCAGCCCCAGCATTTT.

This clonotype was counted a few times. The chain recombines TRBV6-1 with TRBJ2-1; the D gene is possibly TRBD2 (6 bases). This CDR3 is built from 14 residues. Germline V gene lookup returns CDR1 MNHNS and CDR2 SASEGT. V lost 7 bases to trimming and J lost 0 bases, with 10 bases between them. The CDR3 DNA sequence: TGTGCCAGCATGATTAGCGGCTCCTACAATGAGCAGTTCTTC. Its protein is CASMISGSYNEQFF.

The chain employs TRBV4-3 and TRBJ2-7, with D perhaps given as TRBD1 or TRBD2 (5 bases each). V lost 1 base and J 7 bases, leaving 17 bases between the germline ends. Germline V gene sequence: CDR1 LGHNA, CDR2 YSLEER. This CDR3 is 15 amino acids long. Here the CDR3 reads CASSQAGTPSREQYF. CDR3 DNA: TGCGCCAGCAGCCAAGCCGGGACCCCAAGCAGGGAGCAGTACTTC.

This clonotype was seen at least ten times. The J gene is TRBJ2-4, the V gene TRBV2, with 10 nucleotides matching TRBD2. The length of the CDR3 is 18 residues. Germline CDR1 SNHLY, CDR2 FYNNEI. Trimming removed 5 bases from V and 7 bases from J; junction bases left unmatched: 17. CDR3 sequence (DNA): TGTGCCAGCAGTCTTACCGATGGGCTAGCGGGAGTAACTAACATTCAGTACTTC. Translating it yields CASSLTDGLAGVTNIQYF.

This clonotype was counted only a few times. This chain uses TRBV4-1 with TRBJ2-7, with TRBD2 matching 7 bases. This CDR3 comprises 17 residues. Germline values: CDR1 MGHRA, CDR2 YSYEKL. V trimming: 4 bases; J trimming: 0 bases; junction bases outside the gene matches: 12. The CDR3 bases are TGCGCCAGCAGCCCCCAAGGCGGGGGTCTGAGCTCCTACGAGCAGTACTTC. The encoded protein is CASSPQGGGLSSYEQYF.

The V and J genes are TRBV4-1 and TRBJ2-5; 8 bases map to TRBD1. CDR3 size: 15 residues. V shed 1 base, J shed 2 bases, and the junction held 3 bases outside the gene matches. Germline assignment: CDR1 MGHRA and CDR2 YSYEKL. CDR3 sequence reads: CASSQVRTGQETQYF. CDR3 coding DNA: TGCGCCAGCAGCCAAGTTCGGACAGGGCAAGAGACCCAGTACTTC.

The rearrangement joins TRBV3-1 to TRBJ2-3; 8 bases map to TRBD2. In germline, CDR1 is LGHDT, CDR2 YNNKEL (reference sequence). This CDR3 has 16 residues. J was trimmed by 6 bases and V by 5 bases; bases with no gene match: 13. The CDR3 here is CASSKGSSGGEDTQYF. For the CDR3, the DNA is TGTGCCAGCAGCAAAGGATCCAGCGGGGGAGAGGATACGCAGTATTTT.

The V and J genes are TRBV29-1 and TRBJ2-3; 12 positions agree with TRBD2. CDR1 and CDR2 from the germline V gene are SQVTM and ANQGSEA. J lost 9 bases, V lost 8 bases, and 3 bases had no gene match. The CDR3 is made up of 11 amino acids. The CDR3 nucleotides read TGCAGCCAAGGACTAGCGGGGACGCAGTATTTT. Protein sequence: CSQGLAGTQYF.

J is TRBJ2-5 and V is TRBV19, with a possible D match to TRBD1 (6 bases). The CDR3 consists of 14 residues. V was cut by 5 bases and J by 5 bases, with 15 bases left in between. The germline CDR1 and CDR2 sequences are LNHDA and SQIVND (reference sequence). Here the CDR3 reads CASSPDWGRETQYF. CDR3 DNA: TGTGCCAGTAGTCCCGACTGGGGGCGGGAGACCCAGTACTTC.

The gene calls are TRBV27 and TRBJ1-1; a possible D gene is TRBD1 (5 bases). V lost 7 bases and J 3 bases, leaving 9 bases between the germline ends. In germline, CDR1 is MNHEY, CDR2 SMNVEV (reference sequence). The CDR3 is 12 amino acids. The CDR3 DNA reads as TGTGCCAGCACCGACAGATACACTGAAGCTTTCTTT. It codes for CASTDRYTEAFF.

This clonotype turned up a few times. The chain links TRBV5-1 to TRBJ2-2, with D unclear. Looked up from germline, CDR1 is SGHRS and CDR2 is YFSETQ. Deletions cut 1 base from V and 0 bases from J, with 7 bases between. The CDR3 length is 15 residues. The CDR3: CASSLPSANTGELFF. In DNA form, the CDR3 reads TGCGCCAGCAGCTTGCCATCCGCGAACACCGGGGAGCTGTTTTTT.

V and J are TRBV2 and TRBJ2-1; D gene ambiguous. The CDR3 extends over 12 amino acids. Per the germline V gene, CDR1 is SNHLY and CDR2 is FYNNEI. V was cut by 8 bases and J by 8 bases, with 13 bases left in between. The CDR3 spells CASWIHVYEQFF. The DNA for the CDR3 is TGTGCCAGCTGGATCCACGTCTATGAGCAGTTCTTC. The complete variable domain, with remaining parts taken from reference TRBV2 and TRBJ2-1, reads EPEVTQTPSHQVTQMGQEVILRCVPISNHLYFYWYRQILGQKVEFLVSFYNNEISEKSEIFDDQFSVERPDGSNFTLKIRSTKLEDSAMYFCASWIHVYEQFFGPGTRLTVL.

The sample holds many counts of this clonotype. V usage is TRBV30 and J usage is TRBJ2-1; D gene unclear. The CDR3 runs to 13 residues. Germline V gene lookup returns CDR1 GTSNPN and CDR2 SVGIG (reference sequence). V was pared by 4 bases and J by 9 bases, with 16 bases between. CDR3 coding DNA: TGTGCCTGGACCCCCAGCGCCAGTGGTGAGCAGTTCTTC. Translated, it gives CAWTPSASGEQFF.

The V call is TRBV6-1, the J call TRBJ1-2, with D perhaps matching TRBD1 (6 bases). V lost 7 bases, J lost 0 bases, and 12 bases lay in between. Germline V gives CDR1 MNHNS, CDR2 SASEGT. This CDR3 has 14 amino acids. The CDR3 DNA reads as TGTGCCAGCAACGGACAGACATCTAACTATGGCTACACCTTC. Translation gives CASNGQTSNYGYTF.

This clonotype was recorded a few times. V gene TRBV24-1 combines with J gene TRBJ2-3; D gene uncertain. In germline, CDR1 is KGHDR, CDR2 SFDVKD. V shed 3 bases and J shed 1 base, with 16 bases lying between them. This CDR3 has 17 residues. CDR3 DNA sequence: TGTGCCACCAGTGATCCCGACCCTGGAAGGGGCACAGATACGCAGTATTTT. Translated: CATSDPDPGRGTDTQYF.

This clonotype was counted a few times. The chain joins TRBV7-9 to TRBJ1-1; D not certain. V was trimmed by 6 bases and J by 0 bases, leaving 8 bases between them. CDR1 and CDR2 (germline): SEHNR, FQNEAQ (reference sequence). The CDR3 is 13 amino acids. The chain's CDR3 is CASSYGLNTEAFF. The CDR3 bases are TGTGCCAGCAGTTACGGCCTGAACACTGAAGCTTTCTTT. Looking up the rest from reference TRBV7-9 and TRBJ1-1 gives the full variable domain: DTGVSQNPRHKITKRGQNVTFRCDPISEHNRLYWYRQTLGQGPEFLTYFQNEAQLEKSRLLSDRFSAERPKGSFSTLEIQRTEQGDSAMYLCASSYGLNTEAFFGQGTRLTVV.

The chain employs TRBV24-1 and TRBJ2-5, with 8 bases aligning to TRBD1. Germline-derived CDR1 and CDR2 are KGHDR and SFDVKD. CDR3 size: 17 residues. J was trimmed by 5 bases and V by 4 bases; bases with no gene match: 14. CDR3 in DNA: TGTGCCACCAGTGACCGTGAAATGACAGGGGAAGCGGAGACCCAGTACTTC. Translated, it gives CATSDREMTGEAETQYF.